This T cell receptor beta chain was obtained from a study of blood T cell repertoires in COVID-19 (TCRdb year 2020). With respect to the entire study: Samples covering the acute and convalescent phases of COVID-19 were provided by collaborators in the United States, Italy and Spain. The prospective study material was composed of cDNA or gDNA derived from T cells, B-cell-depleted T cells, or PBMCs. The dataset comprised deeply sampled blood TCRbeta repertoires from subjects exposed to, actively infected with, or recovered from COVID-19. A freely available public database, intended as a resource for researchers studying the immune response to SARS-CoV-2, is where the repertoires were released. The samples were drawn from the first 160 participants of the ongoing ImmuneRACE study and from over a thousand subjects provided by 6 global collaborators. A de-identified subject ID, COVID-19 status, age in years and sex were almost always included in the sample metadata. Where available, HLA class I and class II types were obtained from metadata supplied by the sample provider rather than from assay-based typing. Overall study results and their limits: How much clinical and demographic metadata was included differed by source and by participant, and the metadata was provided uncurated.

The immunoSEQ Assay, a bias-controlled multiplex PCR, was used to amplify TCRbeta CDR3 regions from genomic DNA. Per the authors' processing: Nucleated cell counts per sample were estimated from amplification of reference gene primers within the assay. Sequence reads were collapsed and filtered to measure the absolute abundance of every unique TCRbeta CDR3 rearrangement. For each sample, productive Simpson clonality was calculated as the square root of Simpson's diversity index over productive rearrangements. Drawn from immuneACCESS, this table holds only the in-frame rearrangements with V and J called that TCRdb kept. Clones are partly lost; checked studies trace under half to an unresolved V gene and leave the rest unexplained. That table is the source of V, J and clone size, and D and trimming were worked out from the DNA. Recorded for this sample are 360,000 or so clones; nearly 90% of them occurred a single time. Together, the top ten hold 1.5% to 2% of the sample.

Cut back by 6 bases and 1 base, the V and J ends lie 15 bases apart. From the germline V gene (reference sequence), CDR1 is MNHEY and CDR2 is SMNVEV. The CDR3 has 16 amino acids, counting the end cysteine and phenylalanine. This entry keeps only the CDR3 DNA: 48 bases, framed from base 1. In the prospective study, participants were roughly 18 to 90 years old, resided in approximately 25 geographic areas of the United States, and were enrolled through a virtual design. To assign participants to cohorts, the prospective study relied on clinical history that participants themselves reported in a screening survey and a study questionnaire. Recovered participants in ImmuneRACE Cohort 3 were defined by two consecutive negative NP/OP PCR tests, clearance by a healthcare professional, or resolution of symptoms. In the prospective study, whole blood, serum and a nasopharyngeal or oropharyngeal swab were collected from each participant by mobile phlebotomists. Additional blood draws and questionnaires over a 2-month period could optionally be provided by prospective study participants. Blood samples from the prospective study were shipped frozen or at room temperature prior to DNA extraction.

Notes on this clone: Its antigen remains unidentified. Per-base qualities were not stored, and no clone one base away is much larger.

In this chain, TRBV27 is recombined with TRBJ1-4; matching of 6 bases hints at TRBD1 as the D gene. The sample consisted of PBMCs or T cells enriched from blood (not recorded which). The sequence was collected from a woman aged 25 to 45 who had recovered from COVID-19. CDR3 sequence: CASSPGHGKTNEKLFF. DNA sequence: TGTGCCAGCAGCCCGGGACACGGGAAAACTAATGAAAAACTGTTTTTT.